This T cell receptor (beta chain) emerged from a study of T-cell reconstitution after alpha-beta-depleted transplantation in children. Points from the study as a whole: There were reportedly several hundred expanded graft clones from which alpha-beta T cells came about two months after transplant. The origin of high day-60 TCRbeta diversity in some patients lay in surviving recipient T cells and thymic progenitors.

The CDR3 loop spans 13 amino acids. V gave up 5 bases and J gave up 4 bases; unmatched junction bases: 3. Germline assignment: CDR1 DFQATT and CDR2 SNEGSKA (reference sequence). Comment on this clonotype: The antigen is undetermined.

Unique molecular identifiers were incorporated when the TCRbeta library was constructed. One entry per CDR3 protein, called by TCRdb with MiXCR from the PCR reads. The sample shows about 98,000 distinct CDR3 sequences, 20% to 30% of them seen only once. Sequences were derived from PBMCs, sampled before TCRalphabeta/CD19-depleted stem cell transplant. The J gene is TRBJ2-3, the V gene TRBV20-1; 10 nucleotides agree with TRBD2. The sequence came from a boy aged 2 to 10 with acute lymphoblastic leukemia, due to receive a stem cell transplant. CDR3: CSAYGLAADTQYF. CDR3 sequence (DNA): TGCAGTGCTTACGGACTAGCGGCAGATACGCAGTATTTT.